The T cell receptor (beta chain) under discussion was sequenced for a study of cytomegalovirus exposure and HLA in healthy donors. The CDR3 runs 16 residues. Looked up from germline, CDR1 is SEHNR and CDR2 is FQNEAQ (reference sequence). V gave up 3 bases and J gave up 7 bases; unmatched junction bases: 9. For this clone: As yet, its antigen is unknown.

Assay used: immunoSEQ multiplex PCR; TCRdb lists only in-frame clones, some missing. The sample includes some 250,000 clones, about 86% seen only once; the top ten take less than 1.5%. Study-level results: In a later analysis, first-cohort TCR clusters were found to tend to co-occur in the approximately 120 validation repertoires. Specific recognition of CMV antigens was confirmed in vitro for a few chains (all CMV-associated). The study flagged approximately 180 TCR beta chains as cytomegalovirus-associated.

Sequenced input: PBMCs. The chain carries TRBV7-9 and TRBJ2-1, with 10 nucleotides matching TRBD2. This clonotype originated in a woman aged 25 to 39 in good health and CMV-seropositive. CDR3 bases: TGTGCCAGCAGCTTTTTTAGGACTAGCGGAATGAATGAGCAGTTCTTC. Translating it yields CASSFFRTSGMNEQFF.